This is a list of T cell receptor beta chains from one sample in a study of blood T cell repertoires in COVID-19. The repertoire was sequenced with immunoSEQ multiplex PCR; TCRdb's copy has only in-frame clones and lacks some. The table has 130,000 to 150,000 clones, around 85% seen once. Source material: peripheral blood. The source of these receptors is a woman between 40 and 55 years old with active or convalescent COVID-19. Each CDR3 is given with its conserved first and last residue. Fields, in order: V gene, D gene, clone size, J gene, CDR3 protein, CDR3 DNA. The D gene is left open where the match is weak. Clone sizes are given selectively: once, few, many, or a class where the clone is expanded.

>TRBV7-2|TRBD1|.|TRBJ2-1
CASSLRQGYNEQFF
TGTGCCAGCAGCTTACGACAGGGATACAATGAGCAGTTCTTC
>TRBV28|TRBD1|.|TRBJ1-2
CASVVGTGNGYTF
TGTGCCAGCGTGGTAGGGACAGGGAATGGCTACACCTTC
>TRBV9|TRBD1|.|TRBJ1-6
CASSVQTGGNSPLHF
TGTGCCAGCAGCGTTCAAACAGGGGGTAATTCACCCCTCCACTTT
>TRBV11-2|TRBD2|.|TRBJ2-7
CARGGTSGTYEQYF
TGTGCCAGAGGCGGGACTAGCGGGACCTACGAGCAGTACTTC
>TRBV11-2|.|.|TRBJ1-3
CASRPLAGYGNTIYF
TGTGCCAGCAGACCTCTCGCGGGCTATGGAAACACCATATATTTT
>TRBV28|.|.|TRBJ1-6
CASSLTGGNSPLHF
TGTGCCAGCAGTTTGACCGGGGGAAATTCACCCCTCCACTTT
>TRBV28|.|.|TRBJ2-5
CASSRFETQYF
TGTGCCAGCAGCCGTTTCGAGACCCAGTACTTC
>TRBV4-3|.|.|TRBJ2-2
CASSRVGDTGELFF
TGCGCCAGCAGCCGGGTGGGCGACACCGGGGAGCTGTTTTTT
>TRBV18|.|.|TRBJ1-2
CASSPGRQLYGYTF
TGTGCCAGCTCACCGGGGCGGCAGCTATATGGCTACACCTTC
>TRBV5-4|TRBD1|.|TRBJ2-7
CASSRQGTYEQYF
TGTGCCAGCAGTAGACAGGGGACCTACGAGCAGTACTTC
>TRBV2|.|few|TRBJ2-1
CASSPGVEQFF
TGTGCCAGCAGTCCGGGGGTTGAGCAGTTCTTC
>TRBV12-3/TRBV12-4|.|.|TRBJ2-7
CASSPDYYEQYF
TGTGCCAGCAGTCCGGACTACTACGAGCAGTACTTC
>TRBV19|TRBD1|.|TRBJ2-7
CASSIDRAGEQYF
TGTGCCAGTAGTATCGACAGGGCTGGTGAGCAGTACTTC
>TRBV29-1|.|.|TRBJ2-3
CSVEAMSTDTQYF
TGCAGCGTTGAAGCAATGAGCACAGATACGCAGTATTTT
>TRBV10-3|TRBD1|.|TRBJ1-1
CAISESTTGTIEAFF
TGTGCCATCAGTGAGTCAACGACAGGGACGATTGAAGCTTTCTTT
>TRBV18|.|few|TRBJ1-4
CASSHSEGSGEKLFF
TGTGCCAGCTCACACTCAGAGGGCAGCGGGGAAAAACTGTTTTTT
>TRBV27|TRBD2|.|TRBJ2-3
CASSLQREGLGADTQYF
TGTGCCAGCAGTCTCCAGCGGGAGGGCCTTGGTGCAGATACGCAGTATTTT
>TRBV11-2|.|.|TRBJ1-5
CASSPLSGGNSNQPQHF
TGTGCCAGCAGCCCGCTGTCGGGGGGGAATAGCAATCAGCCCCAGCATTTT
>TRBV5-5|.|.|TRBJ2-1
CASSVGGVFDEQFF
TGTGCCAGCTCTGTCGGCGGGGTCTTCGATGAGCAGTTCTTC
>TRBV28|TRBD1|.|TRBJ2-7
CASNGRDRAYEQYF
TGTGCCAGCAACGGCCGGGACAGGGCTTACGAGCAGTACTTC
>TRBV29-1|.|.|TRBJ1-3
CSVADTLNTIYF
TGCAGCGTTGCGGACACTTTGAACACCATATATTTT
>TRBV10-1|TRBD2|once|TRBJ2-2
CASGGLAAPGELFF
TGCGCCAGCGGAGGACTAGCGGCCCCCGGGGAGCTGTTTTTT
>TRBV18|.|.|TRBJ1-2
CASSPVGRNYGYTF
TGTGCCAGCTCACCGGTGGGGCGAAACTATGGCTACACCTTC